The present entry profiles one T cell receptor (beta chain) with its context. Its target is unknown. Since all of the isolated RNA was reverse transcribed, expressed TCRB transcripts were what got sequenced. Clones were sequenced by immunoSEQ multiplex PCR, and TCRdb holds only the in-frame ones, with some missing. This sample has 200,000 to 300,000 clones; roughly a tenth occur once, and the top ten carry approximately 0.015%. The CDR3 totals 14 residues. The data are from a study of beta chain features in type 1 diabetes. Study summary: All samples together contributed 100 million to 120 million sorted cells for examination. General study points: Patients and controls would be equally affected if PCR favored shorter templates. A moderate, significant TCRB CDR3 shortening appeared in type 1 diabetes across four CD4+ subsets.

Sorted CD4+ subsets: naive, central memory, regulatory, stem cell-like memory (CD45RO/CCR7/CD25/CD127/CD95/CD27 panel). The TCR was taken from a man younger than 40 with type 1 diabetes. Sequencing input: naive CD4+ T cells from blood. The V call is TRBV1, the J call TRBJ1-6; the DNA was not compared with TRBD1, the D call given in the table. TRBV1 is designated a pseudogene. CDR3 amino acids: CTSRGQGDNSPLHF. The CDR3 bases are TGCACCAGCAGAGGTCAGGGGGATAATTCACCCCTCCACTTT.